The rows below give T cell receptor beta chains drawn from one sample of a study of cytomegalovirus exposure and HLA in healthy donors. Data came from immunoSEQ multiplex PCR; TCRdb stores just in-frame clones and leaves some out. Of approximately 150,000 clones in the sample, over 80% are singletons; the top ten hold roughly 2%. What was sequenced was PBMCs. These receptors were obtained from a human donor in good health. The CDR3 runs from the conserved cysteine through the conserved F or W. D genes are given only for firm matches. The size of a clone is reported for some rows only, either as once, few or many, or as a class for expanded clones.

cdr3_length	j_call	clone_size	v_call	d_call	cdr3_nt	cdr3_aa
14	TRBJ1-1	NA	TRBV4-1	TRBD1	TGCGCCAGCAGCCAAGTTCCACAGGGGATGACGGCTTTCTTT	CASSQVPQGMTAFF
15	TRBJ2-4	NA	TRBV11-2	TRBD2	TGTGCCAGCAGCGCTCCAGGGCGGGGGAGAAACATTCAGTACTTC	CASSAPGRGRNIQYF
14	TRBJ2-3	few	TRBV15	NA	TGTGCCACCAGCAGAGGGGGCCAGACAGATACGCAGTATTTT	CATSRGGQTDTQYF
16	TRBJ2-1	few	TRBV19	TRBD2	TGTGCCAGTAACGCCTGGGGACTAGACACCTACAATGAGCAGTTCTTC	CASNAWGLDTYNEQFF
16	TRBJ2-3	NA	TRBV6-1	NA	TGTGCCAGCAGTGACGCACGGGGGATTAACACAGATACGCAGTATTTT	CASSDARGINTDTQYF
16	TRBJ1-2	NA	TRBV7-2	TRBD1	TGTGCCAGCAGCCCCGGTTTATTGGGGACAGATAAAGGCTACACCTTC	CASSPGLLGTDKGYTF
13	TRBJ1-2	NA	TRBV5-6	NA	TGTGCCAGCAGCCCCCGACAGTCCTATGGCTACACCTTC	CASSPRQSYGYTF
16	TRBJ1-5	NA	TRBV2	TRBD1	TGTGCCAGCAGTGCACGACTTGGGACAGTCAATCAGCCCCAGCATTTT	CASSARLGTVNQPQHF
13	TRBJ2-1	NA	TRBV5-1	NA	TGCGCCAGCAGCTATGGGACTTACAATGAGCAGTTCTTC	CASSYGTYNEQFF
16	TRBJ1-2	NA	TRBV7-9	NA	TGTGCCAGCAGCTTAGGGCCCGGCAGGGTTGGATGTGGCTACACCTTC	CASSLGPGRVGCGYTF
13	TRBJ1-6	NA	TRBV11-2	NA	TGTGCCAGCAGCTCTCAAACTCGGGCACCCCTCCACTTT	CASSSQTRAPLHF
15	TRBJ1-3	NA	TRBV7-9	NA	TGTGCCAGCAGCCCGGAGGGTGCGGCTGGAAACACCATATATTTT	CASSPEGAAGNTIYF
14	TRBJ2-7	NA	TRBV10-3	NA	TGTGCCATCAGTGAATACACAGGGAACGGCGAGCAGTACTTC	CAISEYTGNGEQYF
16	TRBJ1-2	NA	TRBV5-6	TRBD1	TGTGCCAGCAGCTCCGCCCGGGACAGGGGCTCGAATGGCTACACCTTC	CASSSARDRGSNGYTF
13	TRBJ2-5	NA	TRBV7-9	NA	TGTGCCAGCAGCTTAGGGGCTAAAGAGACCCAGTACTTC	CASSLGAKETQYF
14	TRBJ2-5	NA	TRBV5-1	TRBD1	TGCGCCAGCAGCGTGGACAGGGGGCGCGAGACCCAGTACTTC	CASSVDRGRETQYF
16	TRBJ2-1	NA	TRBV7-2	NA	TGTGCCAGCAGCTTAGATGGTGCGGCCTCCTACAATGAGCAGTTCTTC	CASSLDGAASYNEQFF
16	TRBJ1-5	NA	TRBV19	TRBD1	TGTGCCAGTAGTATGAGGACAGGGGTGGGCAATCAGCCCCAGCATTTT	CASSMRTGVGNQPQHF
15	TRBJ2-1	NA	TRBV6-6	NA	TGTGCCAGCAGTTACGGAGGGGCCTCCTACAATGAGCAGTTCTTC	CASSYGGASYNEQFF
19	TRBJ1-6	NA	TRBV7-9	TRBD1	TGTTCCAGCAGCTTTAAGGGACAGGGGACATACTTTACCCATTCACCCCTCCACTTT	CSSSFKGQGTYFTHSPLHF
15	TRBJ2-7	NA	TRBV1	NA	TGCACCAGCAGCCAAGCCAGCGGGGGGTCCTACGAGCAGTACTTC	CTSSQASGGSYEQYF
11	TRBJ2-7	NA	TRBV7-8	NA	TGTGCCAGCAGCTCAGCCTACGAGCAGTACTTC	CASSSAYEQYF
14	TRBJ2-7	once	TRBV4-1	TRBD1	TGCGCCAGCAGCGACAGGGTTAGTTTAGACGAGCAGTACTTC	CASSDRVSLDEQYF
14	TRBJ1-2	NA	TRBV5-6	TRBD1	TGTGCCAGCAGCTTAAACAGGGGCGGCTATGGCTACACCTTC	CASSLNRGGYGYTF
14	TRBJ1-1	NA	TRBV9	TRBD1	TGTGCCAGCAGCGTAGGAGGGGGCAACGCTGAAGCTTTCTTT	CASSVGGGNAEAFF
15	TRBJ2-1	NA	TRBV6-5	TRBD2	TGTGCCAGCAGTTTAATAGCGGGGGGGCGGAATGAGCAGTTCTTC	CASSLIAGGRNEQFF
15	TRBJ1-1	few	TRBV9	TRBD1	TGTGCCAGCAGCGCCCAGACAGGGGCGAACACTGAAGCTTTCTTT	CASSAQTGANTEAFF
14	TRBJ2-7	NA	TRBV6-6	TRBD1	TGTGCCAGCAGTTACTCGAGAGGGGGCGACGAGCAGTACTTC	CASSYSRGGDEQYF
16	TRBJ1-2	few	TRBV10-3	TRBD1	TGTGCCATCAGTGAGTCGTACAGGACAGGGGACTATGGCTACACCTTC	CAISESYRTGDYGYTF
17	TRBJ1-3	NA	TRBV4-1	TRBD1	TGCGCCAGCAGCCAAGCAGGGGGTGATTTTTCTGGAAACACCATATATTTT	CASSQAGGDFSGNTIYF
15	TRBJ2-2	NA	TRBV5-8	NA	TGTGCCAGCAGCGGGCTACTTTTCGACACCGGGGAGCTGTTTTTT	CASSGLLFDTGELFF
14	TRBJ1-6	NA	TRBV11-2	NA	TGTGCCAGCAGCTTTTTGACAGAAACTTCACCCCTCCACTTT	CASSFLTETSPLHF
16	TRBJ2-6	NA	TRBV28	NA	TGTGCCAGCAGTTTTGGGGGGACCTCTGGGGCCAACGTCCTGACTTTC	CASSFGGTSGANVLTF
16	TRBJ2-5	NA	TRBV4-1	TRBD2	TGCGCCAGCAGAGTCGGACTAGCGGGGGGAGTGGAGACCCAGTACTTC	CASRVGLAGGVETQYF
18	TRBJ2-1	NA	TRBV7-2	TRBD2	TGTGCCAGCAGCTTAGCCCCGGGACTAGCGGGGGGGTACAATGAGCAGTTCTTC	CASSLAPGLAGGYNEQFF
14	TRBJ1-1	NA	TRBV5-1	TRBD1	TGCGCCAGCAGCGGAGGACAGGGAAGGACTGAAGCTTTCTTT	CASSGGQGRTEAFF
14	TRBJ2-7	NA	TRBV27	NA	TGTGCCAGCAGTTTATGGCGGTTCTTCCACGAGCAGTACTTC	CASSLWRFFHEQYF
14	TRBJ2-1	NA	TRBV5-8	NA	TGTGCCAGCAGCCGGACAGAGTTTTACAATGAGCAGTTCTTC	CASSRTEFYNEQFF
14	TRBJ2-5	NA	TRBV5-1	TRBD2	TGCGCCAGCAGCACGAGCGGGGGGGAAGAGACCCAGTACTTC	CASSTSGGEETQYF
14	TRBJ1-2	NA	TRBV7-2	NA	TGTGCCAGCAGCTTAGGTCTGGGGAGCTATGGCTACACCTTC	CASSLGLGSYGYTF
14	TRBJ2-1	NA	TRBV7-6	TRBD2	TGTGCCAGCAGCACCGGGACTAGCACGAATGAGCAGTTCTTC	CASSTGTSTNEQFF
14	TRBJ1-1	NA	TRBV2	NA	TGTGCCAGCAGTTCTGTCAGGGCGAACACTGAAGCTTTCTTT	CASSSVRANTEAFF
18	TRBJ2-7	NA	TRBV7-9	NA	TGTGCCAGCAGCTTCTTGGGGGGGGCGAGGGACCCTACCTACGAGCAGTACTTC	CASSFLGGARDPTYEQYF
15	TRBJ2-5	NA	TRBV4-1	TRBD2	TGCGCCAGCAGCCAAAGGCTAGCGGGTCGGGAGACCCAGTACTTC	CASSQRLAGRETQYF
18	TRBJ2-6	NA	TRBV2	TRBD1	TGTGCCAGCAGACCGGGACAGGGGTCATACTCTGGGGCCAACGTCCTGACTTTC	CASRPGQGSYSGANVLTF
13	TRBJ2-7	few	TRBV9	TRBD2	TGTGCCAGCAGCGTCGGGACTAACTACGAGCAGTACTTC	CASSVGTNYEQYF
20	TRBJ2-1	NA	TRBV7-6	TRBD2	TGTGCCAGCAGCTTAATGGCCGGGACTAGCGGGGGGGCTGGGTACAATGAGCAGTTCTTC	CASSLMAGTSGGAGYNEQFF
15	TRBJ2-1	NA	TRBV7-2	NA	TGTGCCAGCAGTCGTACTTCCCAGGGTGCAAATGAGCAGTTCTTC	CASSRTSQGANEQFF
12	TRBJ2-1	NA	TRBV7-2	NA	TGTGCCAGCAGCCCCACTAGCAATGAGCAGTTCTTC	CASSPTSNEQFF
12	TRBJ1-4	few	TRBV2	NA	TGTGCCAGCATAGGGGCTAATGAAAAACTGTTTTTT	CASIGANEKLFF
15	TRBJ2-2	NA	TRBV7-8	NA	TGTGCCAGCAGCTTAAGGCAGCGTAACACCGGGGAGCTGTTTTTT	CASSLRQRNTGELFF
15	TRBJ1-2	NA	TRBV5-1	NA	TGCGCCAGCAGCTTGGCTGTGGGAGCTAACTATGGCTACACCTTC	CASSLAVGANYGYTF